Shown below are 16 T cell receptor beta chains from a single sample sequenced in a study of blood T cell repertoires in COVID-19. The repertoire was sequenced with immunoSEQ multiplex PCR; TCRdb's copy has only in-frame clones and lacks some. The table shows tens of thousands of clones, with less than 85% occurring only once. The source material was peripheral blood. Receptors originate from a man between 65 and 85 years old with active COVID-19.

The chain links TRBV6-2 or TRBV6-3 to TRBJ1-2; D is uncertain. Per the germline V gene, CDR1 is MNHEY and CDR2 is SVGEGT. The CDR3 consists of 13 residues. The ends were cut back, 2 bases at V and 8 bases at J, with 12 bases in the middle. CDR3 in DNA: TGTGCCAGCAGTTACAGCGAACTGAGCGGCTACACCTTC. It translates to CASSYSELSGYTF.

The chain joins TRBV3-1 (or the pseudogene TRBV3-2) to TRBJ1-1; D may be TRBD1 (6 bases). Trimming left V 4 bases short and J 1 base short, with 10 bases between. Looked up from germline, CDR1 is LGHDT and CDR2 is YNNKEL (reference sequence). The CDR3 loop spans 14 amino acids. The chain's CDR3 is CASSRMTGNTEAFF. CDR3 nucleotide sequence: TGTGCCAGCAGCCGAATGACAGGGAACACTGAAGCTTTCTTT.

CDR3 coding DNA: TGTGCCAGCAGTTTTGAGAGCACTGAAGCTTTCTTT. Translated, it gives CASSFESTEAFF. This chain connects TRBV6-2 or TRBV6-3 to TRBJ1-1, with D uncertain. V was pared by 4 bases and J by 4 bases, with 7 bases between. This CDR3 has 12 residues. Germline V gene data show CDR1 as MNHEY and CDR2 as SVGEGT.

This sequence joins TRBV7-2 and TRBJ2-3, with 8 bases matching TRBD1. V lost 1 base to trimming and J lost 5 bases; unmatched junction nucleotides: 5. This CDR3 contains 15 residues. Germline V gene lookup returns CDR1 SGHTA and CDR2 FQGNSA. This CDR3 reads CASSLGRGQGDTQYF. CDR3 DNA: TGTGCCAGCAGCTTAGGCAGGGGGCAGGGAGATACGCAGTATTTT.

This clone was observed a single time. The CDR3 spells CATGTSAQTGELFF. The DNA for the CDR3 is TGTGCCACTGGGACTAGCGCACAAACTGGGGAGCTGTTTTTT. The rearrangement links TRBV10-3 to TRBJ2-2; 10 nucleotides agree with TRBD2. There are 14 residues in the CDR3. Germline V gene data show CDR1 as ENHRY and CDR2 as SYGVKD. V shed 10 bases, J shed 8 bases, and the junction held 10 bases outside the gene matches.

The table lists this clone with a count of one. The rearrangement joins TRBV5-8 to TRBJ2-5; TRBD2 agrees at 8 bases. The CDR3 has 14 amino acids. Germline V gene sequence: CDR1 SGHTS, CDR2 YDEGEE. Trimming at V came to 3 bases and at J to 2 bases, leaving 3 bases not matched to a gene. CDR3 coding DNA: TGTGCCAGCAGCTCGGGGGGGGTTCAAGAGACCCAGTACTTC. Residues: CASSSGGVQETQYF.

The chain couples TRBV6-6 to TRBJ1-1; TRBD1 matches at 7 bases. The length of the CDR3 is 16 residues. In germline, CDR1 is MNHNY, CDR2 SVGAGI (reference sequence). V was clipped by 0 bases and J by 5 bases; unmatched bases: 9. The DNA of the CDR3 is TGTGCCAGCAGTTACTCGACAGGGATGGGAAAAACTGAAGCTTTCTTT. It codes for CASSYSTGMGKTEAFF.

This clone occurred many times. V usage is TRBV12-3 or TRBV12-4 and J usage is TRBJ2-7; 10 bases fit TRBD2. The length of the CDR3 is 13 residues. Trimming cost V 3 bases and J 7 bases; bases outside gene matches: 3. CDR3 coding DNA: TGTGCCAGCAGTTTTAGCGGGAGGCGAGAGCAGTACTTC. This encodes CASSFSGRREQYF.

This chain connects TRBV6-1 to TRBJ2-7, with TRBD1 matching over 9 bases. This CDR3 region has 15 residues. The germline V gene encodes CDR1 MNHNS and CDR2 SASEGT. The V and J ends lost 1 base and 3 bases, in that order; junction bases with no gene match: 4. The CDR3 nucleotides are TGTGCCAGCAGTGAAGGGGGACAGGGCTTCTACGAGCAGTACTTC. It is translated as CASSEGGQGFYEQYF.

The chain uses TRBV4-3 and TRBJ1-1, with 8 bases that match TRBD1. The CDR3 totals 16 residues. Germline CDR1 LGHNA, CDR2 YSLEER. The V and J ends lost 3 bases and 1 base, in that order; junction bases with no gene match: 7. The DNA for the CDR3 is TGCGCCAGCAGCCAGAACAGGGGGTTCGGGAACACTGAAGCTTTCTTT. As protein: CASSQNRGFGNTEAFF.

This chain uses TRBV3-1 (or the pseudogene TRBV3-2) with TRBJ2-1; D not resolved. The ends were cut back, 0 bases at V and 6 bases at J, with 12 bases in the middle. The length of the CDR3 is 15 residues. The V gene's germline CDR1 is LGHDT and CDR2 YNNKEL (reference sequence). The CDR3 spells CASSQERLGTNEQFF. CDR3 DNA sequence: TGTGCCAGCAGCCAAGAGCGGCTAGGAACCAATGAGCAGTTCTTC.

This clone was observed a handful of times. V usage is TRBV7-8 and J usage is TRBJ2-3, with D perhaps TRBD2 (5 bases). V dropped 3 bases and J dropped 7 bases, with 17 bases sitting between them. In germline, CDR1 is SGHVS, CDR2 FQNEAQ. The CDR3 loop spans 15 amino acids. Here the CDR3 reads CASSFYRGSGNTQYF. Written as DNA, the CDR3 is TGTGCCAGCAGCTTTTACCGGGGTTCGGGAAATACGCAGTATTTT. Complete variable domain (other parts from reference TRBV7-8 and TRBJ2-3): GAGVSQSPRYKVAKRGQDVALRCDPISGHVSLFWYQQALGQGPEFLTYFQNEAQLDKSGLPSDRFFAERPEGSVSTLKIQRTQQEDSAVYLCASSFYRGSGNTQYFGPGTRLTVL.

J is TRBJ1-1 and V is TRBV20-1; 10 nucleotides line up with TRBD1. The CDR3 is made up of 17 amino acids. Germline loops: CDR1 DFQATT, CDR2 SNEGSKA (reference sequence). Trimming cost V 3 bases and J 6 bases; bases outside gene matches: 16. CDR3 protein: CSASPSPTGGGKSEAFF. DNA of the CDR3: TGCAGTGCTAGTCCGAGCCCGACAGGGGGCGGAAAATCTGAAGCTTTCTTT.

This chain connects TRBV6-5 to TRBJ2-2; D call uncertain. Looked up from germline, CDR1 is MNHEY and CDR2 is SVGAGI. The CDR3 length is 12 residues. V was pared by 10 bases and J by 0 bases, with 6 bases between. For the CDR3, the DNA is TGTGCCACCGCGCCGAACACCGGGGAGCTGTTTTTT. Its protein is CATAPNTGELFF.

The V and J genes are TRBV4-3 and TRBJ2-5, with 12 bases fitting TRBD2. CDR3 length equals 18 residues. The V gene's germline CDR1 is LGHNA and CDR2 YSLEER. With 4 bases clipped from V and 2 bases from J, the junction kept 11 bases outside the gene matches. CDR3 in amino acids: CASSRGLAGSAFQETQYF. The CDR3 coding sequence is TGCGCCAGCAGCCGAGGACTAGCGGGATCTGCGTTTCAAGAGACCCAGTACTTC.

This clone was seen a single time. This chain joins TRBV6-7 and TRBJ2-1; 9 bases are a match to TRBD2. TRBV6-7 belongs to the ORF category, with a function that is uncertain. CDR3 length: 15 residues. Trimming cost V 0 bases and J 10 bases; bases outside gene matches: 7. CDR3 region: CASSYSASGRKEQFF. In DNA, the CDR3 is TGTGCCAGCAGTTACTCAGCCAGCGGGAGGAAGGAGCAGTTCTTC.